What follows are 21 T cell receptor beta chains derived from one specimen sequenced in a study of radiotherapy plus CTLA-4 blockade in lung cancer. Using immunoSEQ multiplex PCR, the repertoire was profiled, and TCRdb retains in-frame clones only, with some absent. Of 60,000 to 85,000 clones listed, 70% to 90% are singletons. The specimen comprised peripheral blood, sampled from a patient treated with radiotherapy plus ipilimumab. The receptors here all came from a human donor with non-small cell lung cancer who had stable disease on radiotherapy plus ipilimumab.

The chain's CDR3 is CASSSSGDYGYTF. DNA of the CDR3: TGTGCCAGCAGCTCTTCGGGAGACTATGGCTACACCTTC. This rearrangement joins TRBV5-4 to TRBJ1-2; no reliable D call. The V end lost 3 bases, the J end lost 3 bases, and 9 bases lay between the germline ends. The CDR3 has 13 amino acids. The germline V gene has CDR1 SGHNT and CDR2 YYREEE (reference sequence).

As regards this clone: Other DNA variants within this sample encode the same CDR3. The chain uses TRBV28 and TRBJ2-7, with no clear D. Trimming removed 6 bases at V and 1 base at J, with 13 bases between. CDR3 length: 14 amino acids. CDR1 and CDR2 from the germline V gene are MDHEN and SYDVKM. CDR3 sequence: CASRGGGSSYEQYF. CDR3 DNA: TGTGCCAGCAGGGGTGGCGGCTCTTCCTACGAGCAGTACTTC. Together with reference TRBV28 and TRBJ2-7, the CDR3 gives the full variable domain: DVKVTQSSRYLVKRTGEKVFLECVQDMDHENMFWYRQDPGLGLRLIYFSYDVKMKEKGDIPEGYSVSREKKERFSLILESASTNQTSMYLCASRGGGSSYEQYFGPGTRLTVT.

V and J are TRBV6-1 and TRBJ2-7; 9 nucleotides line up with TRBD2. Germline loops: CDR1 MNHNS, CDR2 SASEGT. V shed 4 bases, J shed 0 bases, and the junction held 4 bases outside the gene matches. This CDR3 has 15 amino acids. The CDR3 nucleotides are TGTGCCAGCAGTGCACTAGCGGGCCGCTCCTACGAGCAGTACTTC. Its protein is CASSALAGRSYEQYF.

About this clone: Different DNA sequences within this sample yield the same CDR3. CDR3 region: CASSLGGNTEAFF. The CDR3 coding sequence is TGTGCCAGCAGTTTGGGAGGGAACACTGAAGCTTTCTTT. The rearrangement uses TRBV28 and TRBJ1-1, with unresolved D. The CDR3 has 13 residues. V was shortened by 3 bases and J by 1 base, with 6 bases between the two germline ends. Germline V gene lookup returns CDR1 MDHEN and CDR2 SYDVKM.

V and J are TRBV9 and TRBJ2-5, with D possibly matching TRBD1 (6 bases). This CDR3 spans 15 amino acids. V lost 0 bases and J 5 bases, leaving 14 bases between the germline ends. Germline V gene sequence: CDR1 SGDLS, CDR2 YYNGEE. CDR3: CASSVEQGFRETQYF. In DNA form, the CDR3 reads TGTGCCAGCAGCGTAGAACAGGGATTCAGGGAGACCCAGTACTTC.

The V gene is TRBV5-1, the J gene TRBJ1-2, with D unresolved. Germline CDR1 SGHRS, CDR2 YFSETQ. V was cut by 0 bases and J by 5 bases, with 8 bases left in between. This CDR3 contains 13 residues. CDR3 in amino acids: CASSLDVGYGYTF. The CDR3 nucleotides are TGCGCCAGCAGCTTGGATGTGGGTTATGGCTACACCTTC.

The gene calls are TRBV16 and TRBJ2-6; a weak D match, TRBD1 (6 bases). Germline assignment: CDR1 KGHSY and CDR2 FQNENV. V was trimmed by 4 bases and J by 1 base, leaving 14 bases between them. CDR3 length equals 17 residues. DNA of the CDR3: TGTGCCAGCAGCCTGTCAGGGGTCCCGTCTGGGGCCAACGTCCTGACTTTC. Protein sequence: CASSLSGVPSGANVLTF.

The chain recombines TRBV28 with TRBJ2-7; D might be TRBD2 (5 bases). The V gene's germline CDR1 is MDHEN and CDR2 SYDVKM. Trimming shortened V by 3 bases and J by 5 bases, and 11 bases separated the two germline ends. The length of the CDR3 is 13 residues. CDR3 nucleotides: TGTGCCAGCAGTTTTATAAGGGAGAACGAGCAGTACTTC. It codes for CASSFIRENEQYF. Together with reference TRBV28 and TRBJ2-7, the CDR3 gives the full variable domain: DVKVTQSSRYLVKRTGEKVFLECVQDMDHENMFWYRQDPGLGLRLIYFSYDVKMKEKGDIPEGYSVSREKKERFSLILESASTNQTSMYLCASSFIRENEQYFGPGTRLTVT.

This rearrangement joins TRBV7-2 to TRBJ2-5, with TRBD1 identical over 8 bases. Germline lookup yields CDR1 SGHTA and CDR2 FQGNSA. There are 16 residues in the CDR3. V was pared by 6 bases and J by 5 bases, with 14 bases of the junction left unmatched. CDR3 DNA sequence: TGTGCCAGCAGTTCCGAGGTGGCAGGGGGCAGGGAGACCCAGTACTTC. It specifies CASSSEVAGGRETQYF.

This chain joins TRBV11-2 and TRBJ1-6; weak D call: TRBD1 (6 bases). The CDR3 sequence is 15 residues long. Germline CDR1 and CDR2: SGHAT and FQNNGV. With 2 bases removed from V and 6 bases from J, the gap between germline ends came to 11 bases. This chain's CDR3 is CASSLLGQTNSPLHF. The CDR3 bases are TGTGCCAGCAGCTTACTCGGACAGACTAATTCACCCCTCCACTTT.

This clone has a handful of counts. V and J are TRBV5-1 and TRBJ2-7; D remains unclear. Trimming stripped 0 bases from V and 0 bases from J, with 4 bases between. CDR3 size: 13 residues. From germline, CDR1 is SGHRS and CDR2 YFSETQ. The CDR3 nucleotides read TGCGCCAGCAGCTTGGCCCTCTCCTACGAGCAGTACTTC. Protein sequence: CASSLALSYEQYF. The variable domain in full, completed from reference TRBV5-1 and TRBJ2-7, reads KAGVTQTPRYLIKTRGQQVTLSCSPISGHRSVSWYQQTPGQGLQFLFEYFSETQRNKGNFPGRFSGRQFSNSRSEMNVSTLELGDSALYLCASSLALSYEQYFGPGTRLTVT.

The chain employs TRBV30 and TRBJ1-3; D not resolved. The CDR3 consists of 14 residues. V was shortened by 1 base and J by 4 bases, with 11 bases between the two germline ends. CDR1 is GTSNPN and CDR2 is SVGIG in the germline V gene (reference sequence). CDR3 sequence: CAWSAWKQGNTIYF. The CDR3 region has the DNA TGTGCCTGGAGTGCCTGGAAACAGGGAAACACCATATATTTT.

The chain uses TRBV10-1 and TRBJ2-7; D gene unclear. Per germline, CDR1 WNHNN and CDR2 SYGVQD (reference sequence). This CDR3 region has 12 residues. Deletions cut 3 bases from V and 3 bases from J, with 6 bases between. This chain's CDR3 is CASSEGIYEQYF. Written as DNA, the CDR3 is TGCGCCAGCAGTGAAGGGATCTACGAGCAGTACTTC.

CDR3 amino acids: CASSGTGGQPQHF. CDR3 coding DNA: TGTGCCAGCAGTGGGACAGGAGGTCAGCCCCAGCATTTT. This rearrangement joins TRBV2 to TRBJ1-5; 7 bases map to TRBD1. Losses at the gene ends were 4 bases for V and 6 bases for J; bases not matched to a gene: 3. This CDR3 is 13 amino acids long. From germline, CDR1 is SNHLY and CDR2 FYNNEI.

The chain combines TRBV2 with TRBJ2-7; possibly TRBD2 for D (6 bases). This CDR3 spans 15 amino acids. The germline V and J ends were trimmed by 6 bases and 3 bases, with 18 bases remaining between them. Germline assignment: CDR1 SNHLY and CDR2 FYNNEI. CDR3 nucleotides: TGTGCCAGCAGAGGAGAACTAGCTGGGCGCTACGAGCAGTACTTC. Encoded protein: CASRGELAGRYEQYF.

The J gene is TRBJ1-6, the V gene TRBV4-2, with a possible D match to TRBD1 (6 bases). Trimming pared 1 base from V and 6 bases from J, leaving 13 bases between. CDR3 length: 16 amino acids. Germline V lookup: CDR1 LGHNA, CDR2 YNFKEQ. The CDR3, as DNA: TGTGCCAGCAGCCAAGGAGGGGCAGGGGCTAATTCACCCCTCCACTTT. Amino acids: CASSQGGAGANSPLHF.

The V call is TRBV9, the J call TRBJ2-1, with 9 bases that match TRBD2. Trimming removed 0 bases from V and 3 bases from J; junction bases left unmatched: 4. Per the germline V gene, CDR1 is SGDLS and CDR2 is YYNGEE. The CDR3 runs to 16 residues. CDR3 in DNA: TGTGCCAGCAGCGTAGGCCTAGCGGGAAGCTACAATGAGCAGTTCTTC. Its protein product is CASSVGLAGSYNEQFF. The variable domain in full, completed from reference TRBV9 and TRBJ2-1, reads DSGVTQTPKHLITATGQRVTLRCSPRSGDLSVYWYQQSLDQGLQFLIQYYNGEERAKGNILERFSAQQFPDLHSELNLSSLELGDSALYFCASSVGLAGSYNEQFFGPGTRLTVL.

This chain joins TRBV18 and TRBJ1-6; D might be TRBD1 (6 bases). V dropped 5 bases and J dropped 6 bases, with 20 bases sitting between them. The germline V gene encodes CDR1 KGHSH and CDR2 LQKENI. The CDR3 has 17 amino acids. The CDR3 is CASSTPLTGLSNSPLHF. As DNA, the CDR3 is TGTGCCAGCTCAACGCCACTCACAGGGTTGAGTAATTCACCCCTCCACTTT.

This chain joins TRBV4-2 and TRBJ2-5, with D tentatively TRBD2 (6 bases). Between the trimmed V and J ends, which lost 0 bases and 2 bases, there was a span of 7 bases. This CDR3 region has 14 residues. The germline CDR1 and CDR2 sequences are LGHNA and YNFKEQ. CDR3: CASSQEGGQETQYF. In DNA form, the CDR3 reads TGTGCCAGCAGCCAAGAGGGGGGACAAGAGACCCAGTACTTC.

V is TRBV29-1 and J is TRBJ2-3, with 10 bases lining up with TRBD1. This CDR3 is 14 amino acids long. V shed 7 bases, J shed 1 base, and the junction held 5 bases outside the gene matches. CDR1 and CDR2 from the germline V gene are SQVTM and ANQGSEA. The CDR3 spells CSGGGTGGTDTQYF. The CDR3 nucleotides are TGCAGCGGGGGGGGGACAGGGGGCACAGATACGCAGTATTTT.

This chain connects TRBV30 to TRBJ2-3, with TRBD2 identical over 9 bases. Losses at the gene ends were 2 bases for V and 6 bases for J; bases not matched to a gene: 18. This CDR3 is 18 amino acids long. Germline CDR1 GTSNPN, CDR2 SVGIG (reference sequence). The chain's CDR3 is CAWSSLGRLAVTADTQYF. The CDR3 bases are TGTGCCTGGAGTTCCTTAGGGAGACTAGCGGTAACTGCGGATACGCAGTATTTT.